This TCR beta chain was profiled in a study of shared clonotypes between healthy human individuals. The CDR3 covers 12 residues. The V gene lost 7 bases and the J gene lost 14 bases, with 20 bases spanning the gap. The germline gives CDR1 MDHEN, CDR2 SYDVKM. The data were produced by immunoSEQ multiplex PCR, yet TCRdb's version contains in-frame clones alone and is incomplete. The repertoire holds about 1.5 million clones, with around 98% as singletons. The sample consisted of naive CD4+ T cells sorted from blood. Noted subset: CD45RA+ positively selected. The gene calls are TRBV28 and TRBJ1-1; D possibly corresponds to TRBD1 (5 bases). This TCR came from a man between 25 and 39 years old in good health. Here the CDR3 reads CASTPGFGGGFF. DNA of the CDR3: TGTGCCAGCACCCCGGGATTCGGGGGTGGGTTCTTT.